Each of the 8 T cell receptor beta chains below was sequenced from the same sample in a study of radiation and T cells in renal cell carcinoma. Libraries were prepared by immunoSEQ multiplex PCR; TCRdb keeps only in-frame clonotypes and omits some of them. The sample consists of 70,000 to 90,000 clones, around 85% of them appearing once. Specified time point: blood 2 weeks post-SBRT. The treatment: 15 Gy SBRT to primary tumor, nephrectomy 4 weeks later. The sequencing used blood, collected from a patient whose treatment included radiotherapy and nephrectomy. Receptors originate from a woman between 50 and 59 years old with renal cell carcinoma.

This clone appeared a few times. This chain joins TRBV10-3 and TRBJ1-1; no firm D call. Per germline, CDR1 ENHRY and CDR2 SYGVKD. CDR3 size: 13 residues. Trimming removed 4 bases from V and 0 bases from J, with 6 bases in between. The CDR3 protein is CAISGIMNTEAFF. The CDR3 DNA is TGTGCCATCAGTGGGATAATGAACACTGAAGCTTTCTTT.

This clone came up a few times. The chain uses TRBV19 and TRBJ1-5, with 9 nucleotides matching TRBD1. This CDR3 spans 15 amino acids. Germline assignment: CDR1 LNHDA and CDR2 SQIVND (reference sequence). V was clipped by 4 bases and J by 9 bases; unmatched bases: 10. The CDR3, as DNA: TGTGCCAGTAGTAGGAAACAGGGGGCCGCGGGGCCCCAGCATTTT. Amino acids: CASSRKQGAAGPQHF.

In DNA, the CDR3 is TGTGCCAGCAGCTTCCGGGCAACCAGGACAGTCCCGGGCTACGAGCAGTACTTC. This translates into CASSFRATRTVPGYEQYF. The chain uses TRBV5-4 and TRBJ2-7, with D tentatively TRBD1 (6 bases). V gave up 2 bases and J gave up 3 bases, with 24 bases separating them. The CDR3 sequence is 18 residues long. CDR1 and CDR2 (germline): SGHNT, YYREEE (reference sequence).

The chain joins TRBV27 to TRBJ2-7; D is unresolved. The CDR3 contains 13 residues. V was shortened by 5 bases and J by 2 bases, with 10 bases between the two germline ends. The germline V gene encodes CDR1 MNHEY and CDR2 SMNVEV (reference sequence). This chain's CDR3 is CASSPSSTYEQYF. For the CDR3, the DNA is TGTGCCAGCAGTCCTTCTTCTACCTACGAGCAGTACTTC.

This clone appeared a few times. The chain employs TRBV2 and TRBJ1-2; no definite D call. V lost 5 bases and J lost 3, with 10 bases in between. This CDR3 has 13 residues. Germline V gives CDR1 SNHLY, CDR2 FYNNEI. This CDR3 is CASSPDRYYGYTF. CDR3 nucleotide sequence: TGTGCCAGCAGTCCCGACCGCTACTATGGCTACACCTTC.

The chain employs TRBV6-6 and TRBJ1-1, with a tentative D call TRBD1 (5 bases). Germline V CDR1 and CDR2: MNHNY, SVGAGI (reference sequence). V was shortened by 2 bases and J by 5 bases, with 12 bases between the two germline ends. The CDR3 covers 14 residues. CDR3 sequence: CASSYGGGDTEAFF. As DNA, the CDR3 is TGTGCCAGCAGTTACGGGGGAGGCGATACTGAAGCTTTCTTT.

The rearrangement uses TRBV27 and TRBJ2-5, with unresolved D. V was shortened by 4 bases and J by 5 bases, with 14 bases between the two germline ends. The CDR3 contains 14 residues. Germline values: CDR1 MNHEY, CDR2 SMNVEV (reference sequence). DNA of the CDR3: TGTGCCAGCAGTTCGATAGGGCCCCGGGAGACCCAGTACTTC. This sequence encodes CASSSIGPRETQYF.

The rearrangement joins TRBV19 to TRBJ1-5; possibly TRBD1 for D (5 bases). The CDR3 runs 14 residues. Trimming shortened V by 4 bases and J by 6 bases, and 13 bases separated the two germline ends. CDR1 and CDR2 (germline): LNHDA, SQIVND (reference sequence). CDR3 sequence: CASSTGEGGQPQHF. In nucleotides, the CDR3 is TGTGCCAGTAGTACGGGGGAAGGAGGTCAGCCCCAGCATTTT.